This T cell receptor (beta chain) is drawn from a study of shared clonotypes between healthy human individuals. Germline loops: CDR1 MDHEN, CDR2 SYDVKM. Between the trimmed V and J ends, which lost 6 bases and 3 bases, there was a span of 14 bases. The CDR3 is 14 amino acids. Produced via immunoSEQ multiplex PCR; TCRdb's table is partial and in-frame only. The table records 700,000 or so clones, more than 70% of them present only once. This receptor was identified in a woman in her thirties in good health. What was sequenced was memory CD4+ T cells sorted from blood. The subset here: CD45RA-negative fraction. The chain links TRBV28 to TRBJ1-2; D is ambiguous. Here the CDR3 DNA reads TGTGCCAGCAGAACCGGGTATCCTGACTATGGCTACACCTTC. Its protein product is CASRTGYPDYGYTF.